This TCR beta chain was sequenced during a study of beta chain features in type 1 diabetes. Study-level background: Age, gender, cell numbers and subset yield matched between patients and controls.

Every bit of the isolated RNA underwent reverse transcription, so sequencing read expressed TCRB transcripts. Sequenced naive, central memory and regulatory T cell samples produced an average of around 4 million reads. Here immunoSEQ multiplex PCR was the method, and the copy in TCRdb shows in-frame clones only, minus some. The sample has approximately 150,000 clones, less than 9.5% seen once. General study results and limits: Sampled from patients, naive, central memory and Treg TCRB repertoires appeared more similar than those sampled from healthy donors.

This clone was observed many times. Antigen unknown. Germline V gives CDR1 SGHTA, CDR2 FQGNSA. Trimming stripped 2 bases from V and 2 bases from J, with 13 bases between. This CDR3 region has 15 residues. Without exception, sorted populations had purity beyond 95%. The receptor was isolated from a woman aged 18-29 years in good health. The chain carries TRBV7-2 and TRBJ2-7, with D hard to call. Sequences were obtained from central memory CD4+ T cells from blood. CDR3 DNA sequence: TGTGCCAGCAGCTTATCAGCCCAAGAGGCCTACGAGCAGTACTTC. As protein: CASSLSAQEAYEQYF. Full variable domain (rest looked up from reference TRBV7-2 and TRBJ2-7): GAGVSQSPSNKVTEKGKDVELRCDPISGHTALYWYRQSLGQGLEFLIYFQGNSAPDKSGLPSDRFSAERTGGSVSTLTIQRTQQEDSAVYLCASSLSAQEAYEQYFGPGTRLTVT.